This T cell receptor beta chain was observed in a study of STAT5B mutations in CD4+ large granular lymphocyte leukemia. Findings and caveats of the study: The CD4+ versus CD8+ T-LGLL clonality difference may reflect limited sample size.

With regard to this clone: Its antigen is unidentified.

The junction had 10 bases not matched to a gene; V was cut back by 0 bases and J by 6 bases. Looked up from germline, CDR1 is SGDLS and CDR2 is YYNGEE. CDR3 size: 16 residues. TCRdb's table, derived via immunoSEQ multiplex PCR, lists solely in-frame clones and lacks some. The data hold about 19,000 clones, with approximately 84% observed a single time. This receptor was obtained from a human donor in good health. What was sequenced was CD4+ T cells from blood buffy coats. V is TRBV9 and J is TRBJ1-2; 8 bases align to TRBD1. CDR3 residues: CASSVGTGLSSDGYTF. In DNA, the CDR3 is TGTGCCAGCAGCGTAGGGACAGGGCTATCGTCAGATGGCTACACCTTC.